This is a list of T cell receptor beta chains from one sample in a study of molecular identifiers for immune sequencing clone quantification. TCRdb itself ran the PCR reads through MiXCR, one entry per CDR3 protein. The data hold about 500,000 distinct CDR3 sequences, with over 20% observed a single time. Sequencing input: naive CD8+ T cells from blood, with Jurkat cell RNA spiked in. Receptors were obtained from a human donor in good health. Some libraries in this study had Jurkat cell RNA spiked in. CDR3s include the opening cysteine and the closing phenylalanine or tryptophan. The D gene is left open where the match is weak. Size is stated for part of the rows, as once, few or many counts, or as a class when the clone is expanded.

clone_size j_call d_call v_call cdr3_nt cdr3_aa
few TRBJ2-1 TRBD2 TRBV11-2 TGTGCCAGCAGCTTAGGGCTAGCGGGAGGACGCTCCTACAATGAGCAGTTCTTC CASSLGLAGGRSYNEQFF
. TRBJ2-5 TRBD2 TRBV2 TGTGCCAGCAGAAGTAGCGGGAGAGGTTGGCAAGAGACCCAGTACTTC CASRSSGRGWQETQYF
. TRBJ2-7 . TRBV19 TGTGCCAGTAGTCCCGAAGACAGACCAAGCTCCTACGAGCAGTACTTC CASSPEDRPSSYEQYF
. TRBJ2-1 . TRBV7-3 TGTGACAGCAGCTTACTTGGGGGTGCTGAGCAGTTCTTC CDSSLLGGAEQFF
many TRBJ2-7 TRBD2 TRBV4-2 TGTGCCAGCAGCCAAGATGGGGGAGGGGATGAGCAGTACTTC CASSQDGGGDEQYF
many TRBJ2-2 . TRBV3-1 TGTGCCAGCTTTACCGGCCAGGGGAACACCGGGGAGCTGTTTTTT CASFTGQGNTGELFF
few TRBJ1-5 TRBD1 TRBV12-3/TRBV12-4 TGTGCCAGCAGTTCCTCCTCGACAGGGTTGAATCAGCCCCAGCATTTT CASSSSSTGLNQPQHF
. TRBJ2-2 . TRBV15 TGTGCCACCAGCAGCGGACGCCTGAACACCGGGGAGCTGTTTTTT CATSSGRLNTGELFF
. TRBJ2-1 . TRBV24-1 TGTGCCACCAGTGATTCCTTGAACAGGCAGTTCTTC CATSDSLNRQFF
few TRBJ2-7 . TRBV7-9 TGTGCCAGCCGGGGTCCCCGCGGGGAGCAGTACTTC CASRGPRGEQYF
many TRBJ1-1 . TRBV4-1 TGCGCCAGCAGCCAATTCGGAGGTACTGAAGCTTTCTTT CASSQFGGTEAFF
once TRBJ1-2 . TRBV18 TGTGCCAGCTCACCACCCGGACGGGGGTCCTATGGCTACACCTTC CASSPPGRGSYGYTF
many TRBJ2-5 . TRBV20-1 TGCAGTGCTAGTTCCGGGGGTGAGACCCAGTACTTC CSASSGGETQYF
few TRBJ2-7 . TRBV11-2 TGTGCCAGCAGCTTAGGTCCGCGGGACGAGCAGTACTTC CASSLGPRDEQYF
. TRBJ2-7 . TRBV6-5 TGTGCCAGCAGTTACGGCAGGACGGGATACGAGCAGTACTTC CASSYGRTGYEQYF
few TRBJ2-1 TRBD2 TRBV7-6 TGTGCCAGCAGCTTAGCGTTAGGAGCGGGAGGGCCCTACAATGAGCAGTTCTTC CASSLALGAGGPYNEQFF
. TRBJ2-3 TRBD2 TRBV2 TGTGCCAGCAGTGAAACGACTAGCGGGGGGACAACTAGCACAGATACGCAGTATTTT CASSETTSGGTTSTDTQYF
. TRBJ2-5 . TRBV5-6 TGTGCCAGCAGCCCCTGGGGCGGGATTGAGACCCAGTACTTC CASSPWGGIETQYF
. TRBJ2-5 . TRBV7-9 TGTGCCAGCAGCTTAGAGGGCGCGACGTACCAAGAGACCCAGTACTTC CASSLEGATYQETQYF
. TRBJ2-7 . TRBV20-1 TGCAGTGCAGAAACTAGCTCCCTAATAGACGAGCAGTACTTC CSAETSSLIDEQYF
many TRBJ1-1 . TRBV7-9 TGTGCCAGCAGCTTAGGGAACATGAACACTGAAGCTTTCTTT CASSLGNMNTEAFF
many TRBJ2-4 . TRBV7-9 TGTGCCAGCAGCTCGCGCCCAGGGGAGGCAGCCAAAAACATTCAGTACTTC CASSSRPGEAAKNIQYF
. TRBJ1-3 TRBD1 TRBV12-3/TRBV12-4 TGTGCCAGCAGTGATTGGGACAGGGGATCCTCCACGCCGGGAAACACCATATATTTT CASSDWDRGSSTPGNTIYF
many TRBJ1-4 . TRBV6-1 TGTGCCAGCAGTGAAACACCGTCAGGGGTTACTAATGAAAAACTGTTTTTT CASSETPSGVTNEKLFF
. TRBJ2-1 . TRBV11-3 TGTGCCAGCAGCGCTTACGGTAGCTTAGCCGATGAGCAGTTCTTC CASSAYGSLADEQFF
many TRBJ2-4 . TRBV7-2 TGTGCCAGCAGCTTACAGAGTTTTCATGTCATTCAGTACTTC CASSLQSFHVIQYF
many TRBJ1-1 . TRBV3-1 TGTGCCAGCAGCCAAGACACGGGACGGATGAACACTGAAGCTTTCTTT CASSQDTGRMNTEAFF
few TRBJ1-5 . TRBV27 TGTGCCAGCAGTTTATCGGGATGGGGGGCTCAGCCCCAGCATTTT CASSLSGWGAQPQHF
. TRBJ1-3 . TRBV16 TGTGCCAGCAGCCAAGGGGTTCCTTCTGGAAACACCATATATTTT CASSQGVPSGNTIYF
. TRBJ2-5 . TRBV5-1 TGCGCCAGCAGCATAGGACGGGGGCAAGAGACCCAGTACTTC CASSIGRGQETQYF
few TRBJ2-7 TRBD2 TRBV4-3 TGCGCCAGCAGCCAAGATATTGCGGGAGCTTACGAGCAGTACTTC CASSQDIAGAYEQYF
. TRBJ2-7 . TRBV3-1 TGTGCCAGCAGCCTGGACCTCCCCTACGAGCAGTACTTC CASSLDLPYEQYF
. TRBJ1-2 TRBD1 TRBV15 TGTGCCACCAGCGTCGGGACAGGGGGCGGAGAGGACTACACCTTC CATSVGTGGGEDYTF
few TRBJ2-5 TRBD2 TRBV20-1 TGCAGTGCCCAGACGTCGCTAGCGGGAGGCTCGGGACCGGAGACCCAGTACTTC CSAQTSLAGGSGPETQYF
many TRBJ2-6 . TRBV27 TGCGCCAGCAGCCCCGGAGTGTCTGGGGCCAACGTCCTGACTTTC CASSPGVSGANVLTF
. TRBJ2-1 TRBD2 TRBV27 TGTGCCAGCAGGCCAGAGCGGGGGGGCCCTGGGAATGAGCAGTTCTTC CASRPERGGPGNEQFF
. TRBJ2-5 TRBD2 TRBV20-1 TGCAGTGCTAGTATGATAGCGGGAGCTCAGGAGACCCAGTACTTC CSASMIAGAQETQYF
. TRBJ2-2 . TRBV3-2 TGTGCCAGCAGCCCCGCTAGCGGGCGTACCGGGGAGCTGTTTTTT CASSPASGRTGELFF
. TRBJ2-7 . TRBV4-1 TGCGCCAGCAGCCAAGGGGGACGGGAGAGAAACGAGCAGTACTTC CASSQGGRERNEQYF
. TRBJ2-4 TRBD1 TRBV10-1 TGCGCTAGCAGTGATCTCCGGGACAGAGAGCAAGTCGGAGCCAAAAACATTCAGTACTTC CASSDLRDREQVGAKNIQYF
. TRBJ2-1 . TRBV29-1 TGCAGCGTTGTACAGGGAGGATACAATGAGCAGTTCTTC CSVVQGGYNEQFF
. TRBJ1-5 . TRBV5-6 TGTGCCAGCAGCCTCCCAGGGGTCAATCAGCCCCAGCATTTT CASSLPGVNQPQHF
few TRBJ2-2 TRBD1 TRBV5-1 TGCGCCAGCAGCTTGCAACCCCGGACAGGGGTTAATACCGGGGAGCTGTTTTTT CASSLQPRTGVNTGELFF
many TRBJ2-3 . TRBV13 TGTGCCAGCAGCCTCCCCTTGGGGGGTCTAGCGAGCACAGATACGCAGTATTTT CASSLPLGGLASTDTQYF
many TRBJ1-1 TRBD1 TRBV28 TGTGCCAGCAGTCTGACAGGGGCTACTTTCGAAGCTTTCTTT CASSLTGATFEAFF
few TRBJ2-2 . TRBV7-9 TGTGCCAGCAGCTTAGCCCCAATGCTGTTTTTT CASSLAPMLFF